These T cell receptor beta chains were read from a single sample in a study of blood T cells in healthy people across ages. TCRdb recomputed calls from the 5' RACE reads with MiXCR, one row per CDR3 protein. The data contain some 780,000 distinct CDR3 sequences, roughly 56% of them singletons. Sequencing was done on a sample of blood. The receptors here all came from a man aged 35 to 55 in good health. Both conserved end residues are part of each CDR3. D genes are given only for firm matches. The size entry is marked missing in some rows and otherwise reads once, few, many or a size class.

clone size: NA; D gene: NA; V gene: TRBV20-1; J gene: TRBJ2-5; CDR3 DNA: TGCAGTGCTAGAGACCCTACTTCAGGGGCGGAGACCCAGTACTTC; CDR3 protein: CSARDPTSGAETQYF
clone size: NA; D gene: TRBD1; V gene: TRBV20-1; J gene: TRBJ2-1; CDR3 DNA: TGCAGTGCTACAGGGGACAGGGGAGGAAATGAGCAGTTCTTC; CDR3 protein: CSATGDRGGNEQFF
clone size: NA; D gene: NA; V gene: TRBV27; J gene: TRBJ2-7; CDR3 DNA: TGTGCCAGCAGTTTAACGGGAATTGGCTACGAGCAGTACTTC; CDR3 protein: CASSLTGIGYEQYF
clone size: few; D gene: TRBD2; V gene: TRBV27; J gene: TRBJ2-7; CDR3 DNA: TGTGCCAGCAGGATACTAGCGGGAGGGCCCTACGAGCAGTACTTC; CDR3 protein: CASRILAGGPYEQYF
clone size: once; D gene: NA; V gene: TRBV6-5; J gene: TRBJ1-2; CDR3 DNA: TGTGCCAGCAGTGCCGGCTTAAGGGGCTACACCTTC; CDR3 protein: CASSAGLRGYTF
clone size: NA; D gene: NA; V gene: TRBV12-3/TRBV12-4; J gene: TRBJ2-5; CDR3 DNA: TGTGCCAGCAGAATGCAGGGGATTGAGACCCAGTACTTC; CDR3 protein: CASRMQGIETQYF
clone size: NA; D gene: NA; V gene: TRBV11-2; J gene: TRBJ2-1; CDR3 DNA: TGTGCCAGCAGCCCAGGGGGGGGGCTAACCGCCCCGTTCTTC; CDR3 protein: CASSPGGGLTAPFF
clone size: few; D gene: NA; V gene: TRBV12-3/TRBV12-4; J gene: TRBJ2-3; CDR3 DNA: TGTGCCAGCAACCGGGGGGCTAGAGATACGCAGTATTTT; CDR3 protein: CASNRGARDTQYF
clone size: NA; D gene: NA; V gene: TRBV6-5; J gene: TRBJ2-5; CDR3 DNA: TGTGCCAGCAGTTACTCGAGACTTACAGTGGAGACCCAGTACTTC; CDR3 protein: CASSYSRLTVETQYF
clone size: NA; D gene: TRBD1; V gene: TRBV7-2; J gene: TRBJ2-3; CDR3 DNA: TGTGCCAGCAGCCCCGCCGGGACAGGCACAGATACGCAGTATTTT; CDR3 protein: CASSPAGTGTDTQYF
clone size: NA; D gene: TRBD2; V gene: TRBV29-1; J gene: TRBJ2-3; CDR3 DNA: TGCAGCGTTGTCTTACTAGCGGGAGTTTTCTCTAGCACAGATACGCAGTATTTT; CDR3 protein: CSVVLLAGVFSSTDTQYF
clone size: NA; D gene: TRBD2; V gene: TRBV7-2; J gene: TRBJ2-5; CDR3 DNA: TGTGCCAGCAGCTCAATTCTAGCGGTCCAAGAGACCCAGTACTTC; CDR3 protein: CASSSILAVQETQYF
clone size: NA; D gene: TRBD2; V gene: TRBV12-3/TRBV12-4; J gene: TRBJ2-5; CDR3 DNA: TGTGCCAGCAGTTTGGCCGGGACTAATTCAGAGACCCAGTACTTC; CDR3 protein: CASSLAGTNSETQYF
clone size: NA; D gene: NA; V gene: TRBV27; J gene: TRBJ2-3; CDR3 DNA: TGTGCCAGCAGTCCGACATCTCCTAGCACAGATACGCAGTATTTT; CDR3 protein: CASSPTSPSTDTQYF
clone size: NA; D gene: NA; V gene: TRBV10-3; J gene: TRBJ1-2; CDR3 DNA: TGTGCCATCAGTGCAGAGGAGCGTAGAGGCTACACCTTC; CDR3 protein: CAISAEERRGYTF
clone size: few; D gene: NA; V gene: TRBV2; J gene: TRBJ2-5; CDR3 DNA: TGTGCCAGCAGTGTTACGAGGGGGAAGGAGACCCAGTACTTC; CDR3 protein: CASSVTRGKETQYF
clone size: NA; D gene: NA; V gene: TRBV20-1; J gene: TRBJ1-1; CDR3 DNA: TGCAGTGCTGTAAGGACGGGGTCCACTGAAGCTTTCTTT; CDR3 protein: CSAVRTGSTEAFF
clone size: few; D gene: TRBD1; V gene: TRBV9; J gene: TRBJ1-1; CDR3 DNA: TGTGCCAGCAGCCCTTACCTCGGGGCAGGGGGCATTACTGAAGCTTTCTTT; CDR3 protein: CASSPYLGAGGITEAFF
clone size: NA; D gene: NA; V gene: TRBV5-1; J gene: TRBJ1-6; CDR3 DNA: TGTGCCAGCAGTGAGGGGAATGAAATTAGCTCCTATAATTCACCCCTCCACTTT; CDR3 protein: CASSEGNEISSYNSPLHF
clone size: NA; D gene: TRBD1; V gene: TRBV7-3; J gene: TRBJ2-1; CDR3 DNA: TGTGCCAGCAGCTCCAGACAGGGGGCCTACAATGAGCAGTTCTTC; CDR3 protein: CASSSRQGAYNEQFF
clone size: NA; D gene: TRBD1; V gene: TRBV7-9; J gene: TRBJ2-5; CDR3 DNA: TGTGCCAGCAGCCCCCTGGGGACAGAAGAGACCCAGTACTTC; CDR3 protein: CASSPLGTEETQYF
clone size: NA; D gene: TRBD2; V gene: TRBV3-1; J gene: TRBJ2-1; CDR3 DNA: TGTGCCAGCAGCCACTCGGAGGGACTAGCGGGCCTCAATGAGCAGTTCTTC; CDR3 protein: CASSHSEGLAGLNEQFF
clone size: once; D gene: TRBD2; V gene: TRBV14; J gene: TRBJ2-5; CDR3 DNA: TGTGCCAGCAGCCAAGGTCCGGGAGGGATCTGGAATGGGCAGTACTTC; CDR3 protein: CASSQGPGGIWNGQYF
clone size: NA; D gene: NA; V gene: TRBV3-1; J gene: TRBJ2-5; CDR3 DNA: TGTGCCAGCAGCCCCCAGCTAGCTGGGGTCCAAGAGACCCAGTACTTC; CDR3 protein: CASSPQLAGVQETQYF
clone size: few; D gene: TRBD2; V gene: TRBV20-1; J gene: TRBJ2-1; CDR3 DNA: TGCAGTGCTAGGGATTACGTAGCGGGAGAGATCAATGAGCAGTTCTTC; CDR3 protein: CSARDYVAGEINEQFF
clone size: few; D gene: TRBD1; V gene: TRBV12-3/TRBV12-4; J gene: TRBJ1-2; CDR3 DNA: TGTGCCAGCAGCGCCCCGGGACAGGCTGGCCATGGCTACACCTTC; CDR3 protein: CASSAPGQAGHGYTF
clone size: NA; D gene: TRBD1; V gene: TRBV7-3; J gene: TRBJ2-7; CDR3 DNA: TGTGCCAGCAGCTTAAATTCGGTGACAGGGAGCTCCTACGAGCAGTACTTC; CDR3 protein: CASSLNSVTGSSYEQYF
clone size: NA; D gene: NA; V gene: TRBV6-1; J gene: TRBJ2-1; CDR3 DNA: TGTGCCAGCACCCTTGGGCGTACCAATGAGCAGTTCTTC; CDR3 protein: CASTLGRTNEQFF
clone size: NA; D gene: NA; V gene: TRBV9; J gene: TRBJ2-3; CDR3 DNA: TGTGCCGGCACCTTCAGCGGGCTATCAACAGATACGCAGTATTTT; CDR3 protein: CAGTFSGLSTDTQYF